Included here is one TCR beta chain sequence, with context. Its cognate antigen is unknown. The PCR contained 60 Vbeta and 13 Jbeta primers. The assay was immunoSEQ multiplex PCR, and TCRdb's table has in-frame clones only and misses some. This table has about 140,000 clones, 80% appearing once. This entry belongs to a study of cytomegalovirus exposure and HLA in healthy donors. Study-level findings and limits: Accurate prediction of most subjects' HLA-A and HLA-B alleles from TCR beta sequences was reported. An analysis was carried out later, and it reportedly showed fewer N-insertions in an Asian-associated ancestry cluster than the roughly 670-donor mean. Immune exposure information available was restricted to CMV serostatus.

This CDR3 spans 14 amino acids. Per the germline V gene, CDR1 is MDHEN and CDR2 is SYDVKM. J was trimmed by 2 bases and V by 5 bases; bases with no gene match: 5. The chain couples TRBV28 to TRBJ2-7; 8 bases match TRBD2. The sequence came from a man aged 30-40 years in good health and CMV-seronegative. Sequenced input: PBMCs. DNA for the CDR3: TGTGCCAGCAGTCGCGGGGGGCCACCCTACGAGCAGTACTTC. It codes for CASSRGGPPYEQYF.